The present entry profiles one T cell receptor (beta chain) with its context. This clonotype showed up many times. The clone's antigen remains unknown. No much larger clone exists at a distance of one base, and base qualities are not known. For the unsorted PBMC libraries, 2 million PBMCs were stored in RNAlater at -80 degrees C until RNA extraction and were used to generate the libraries. Multiple sclerosis patients were enrolled in a US clinical protocol evaluating disease progression by magnetic resonance imaging. Peripheral blood underwent Ficoll-Hypaque density gradient centrifugation to isolate PBMCs, which were then cryopreserved in liquid nitrogen. The data belong to a study of neurological immune-mediated disorders (dated by TCRdb to between 2017 and 2020). About the full investigation: Among the approximately 34 multiple sclerosis patients, relapsing-remitting MS accounted for some 30 and secondary progressive MS accounted for 3. Peripheral blood TCR-beta repertoires from patients with HTLV-I-associated myelopathy (HAM/TSP), patients with multiple sclerosis, and healthy controls were compared in the study using UMI-based sequencing. Alongside PBMC samples, the set of 106 TCR-beta libraries contained longitudinal samples, technical triplicates, and paired CD4+ and CD8+ T-cell subsets that had been sorted. Of the 68 subjects in the cohort, about 14 were HAM/TSP patients, roughly 35 were multiple sclerosis patients, and some 20 were healthy controls.

cDNA was synthesized by template-switch 5'RACE using a primer carrying a 10-nucleotide random unique molecular identifier by which each TCR transcript was tagged. Every sequencing run yielded over 190 million TCR-beta sequences covering 15-18 subjects. Total RNA was extracted with the RNeasy kit. TCR-beta VDJ regions were amplified with primers for the TCR constant region and the 5'RACE anchor, using the KAPA Real-time Library Amplification kit. Sample indexes and Illumina adaptors were added in a first PCR, after which library yield was increased in a second PCR. After Ampure bead purification, the roughly 650 bp TCR product was size-selected on a 2% E-gel SizeSelection system. Library quality was checked on a Bioanalyzer, concentration was measured with Qubit, and libraries were quantified with the Kapa Library Quantification kit before pooling. An Illumina HiSeq 2500 sequenced the libraries paired-end 2 x 150 bp. To increase sequence diversity, roughly 25-31% phiX was spiked into each library pool. The study's processing was this. Quality-filtered reads were processed with the UMI-based MiGEC pipeline, which removed over 85% of raw TCR sequences during error correction. IMGT germline references were used for aligning VDJ genes, and each clonotype was defined as a unique CDR3 amino acid sequence together with its V-J genes. Clonal expansion, Shannon diversity and CDR3 relatedness were evaluated with VDJtools (CalcPairwiseDistances, ClusterSamples), while phylogenetic trees were built in CLCbio workbench. Using coefficient-of-variation modelling across technical triplicates, the study counted a clone as expanded if it had at least 8 unique UMIs. TCRdb reran the public reads through fastp at Q25 and MiXCR, keeping productive beta chains. One record per CDR3 amino acid sequence lists the most common genes and DNA. TCRdb, rather than the study authors, made the V and J calls. Here the sample has around 70,000 distinct CDR3 sequences; 3.2% occur a single time. 4% to 6.5% of the sample is held by the ten biggest clonotypes.

The CDR3 spans 14 residues, from the cysteine through the phenylalanine. The retained sequence is limited to the CDR3, 42 bases, with the frame set at the first base. Cut back by 4 bases and 1 base, the V and J ends lie 10 bases apart. Looking up the germline V gene yields CDR1 MGHRA and CDR2 YSYEKL. Overall study results and their limits: TCR clonal expansion was highest in HAM/TSP patients and lowest in MS patients, with MS patients falling below even healthy controls. Repertoires from 18 of 34 MS patients were grouped by phylogenetic analysis into a cluster of related CDR3 sequences, suggesting a possible repertoire-level signature. Expanded clones from different subjects shared no identical CDR3 amino acid sequences, which suggests that TCR-beta repertoires were private in all groups. No clinical or MRI features were associated with the MS cluster, and the authors said that larger cohorts are needed.

The source material was PBMCs. Recombination linked TRBV4-1 to TRBJ1-1, with a tentative D gene TRBD1 over 5 matching bases. This receptor was taken from a woman in her fifties or sixties with multiple sclerosis. The CDR3: CASSRGAPNTEAFF. The sequenced DNA: TGCGCCAGCAGCCGTGGGGCGCCGAACACTGAAGCTTTCTTT.